Listed here is a single T cell receptor beta chain. It has no known antigen specificity. Qualities for individual bases were not recorded, and no much larger clone is one base off. This sample stems from a study of patients and donors after allogeneic stem cell transplantation (TCRdb year 2020). Library creation used RT-PCR. The instrument was a NextSeq 550. In-frame beta chains were kept once TCRdb had trimmed the public reads at Q25 with fastp and called clones with MiXCR. Under each unique CDR3 protein, matching rows form one entry showing the most common genes and DNA. The sample table records 800,000 to 1,000,000 distinct CDR3 sequences; over 15% of these occur just once. Approximately 5.9% of the sample rests with the top ten. Spanning cysteine to phenylalanine, the CDR3 consists of 13 amino acids. CDR3 DNA is the only sequence kept; it has 39 bases, read in frame from the first base. V drops 6 bases and J drops 6 bases, leaving 15 bases in between. The CDR1 and CDR2 encoded by the germline V gene (reference sequence) are MNHNY and SVGAGI.

Sequenced: blood, either unsorted or a sorted T cell fraction (not recorded which). This chain joins TRBV6-6 to TRBJ2-7; D gene: possibly TRBD1, on 6 matching bases. This TCR was recovered from a human donor who was either an allogeneic HSCT recipient or a stem cell or donor lymphocyte infusion donor (not recorded which). It is not recorded whose cells these are; they may come from a transplant donor. The DNA sequence reads TGTGCCAGCAGAGAGATACAGGGATCCGAGCAGTACTTC. This yields the protein CASREIQGSEQYF.